Listed here are 9 T cell receptor beta chains from one sample, sequenced in a study of T cell changes during pregnancy in multiple sclerosis. This table comes from immunoSEQ multiplex PCR, and its TCRdb copy is limited to in-frame clones, with some not included. This sample yields 29,000 or so clones, of which just over 90% are seen a single time; around 0.7% belongs to the top ten. The sequenced sample was CD4+ T cells from peripheral blood mononuclear cells, obtained in the first trimester of pregnancy. The receptor set was obtained from a female donor with multiple sclerosis, enrolled in a pregnancy study.

This chain joins TRBV4-1 and TRBJ1-2; TRBD1 aligns across 8 bases. The germline V gene has CDR1 MGHRA and CDR2 YSYEKL. V shed 3 bases and J 8 bases; nucleotides not matched to a gene: 8. The CDR3 spans 14 residues. CDR3: CASSQGQARSGYTF. The DNA of the CDR3 is TGCGCCAGCAGCCAGGGACAGGCTCGCTCCGGCTACACCTTC.

The rearrangement links TRBV5-1 to TRBJ1-1; D gene ambiguous. Trimming removed 0 bases at V and 5 bases at J, with 11 bases between. Germline V gene lookup returns CDR1 SGHRS and CDR2 YFSETQ. This CDR3 spans 14 amino acids. CDR3 loop: CASSLADFGTEAFF. The DNA of the CDR3 is TGCGCCAGCAGCTTGGCAGACTTCGGGACTGAAGCTTTCTTT. The full variable domain, with the rest looked up from reference TRBV5-1 and TRBJ1-1, is KAGVTQTPRYLIKTRGQQVTLSCSPISGHRSVSWYQQTPGQGLQFLFEYFSETQRNKGNFPGRFSGRQFSNSRSEMNVSTLELGDSALYLCASSLADFGTEAFFGQGTRLTVV.

The chain combines TRBV7-2 with TRBJ2-7; possible D gene TRBD1, 5 bases. The CDR3 covers 15 residues. V dropped 2 bases and J dropped 6 bases, with 17 bases sitting between them. The germline V gene encodes CDR1 SGHTA and CDR2 FQGNSA. The CDR3 DNA reads as TGTGCCAGCAGCTTACAGGGCCCCATACCGGGCGAGCAGTACTTC. This sequence encodes CASSLQGPIPGEQYF. Combining the CDR3 with reference TRBV7-2 and TRBJ2-7 gives the whole variable domain GAGVSQSPSNKVTEKGKDVELRCDPISGHTALYWYRQSLGQGLEFLIYFQGNSAPDKSGLPSDRFSAERTGGSVSTLTIQRTQQEDSAVYLCASSLQGPIPGEQYFGPGTRLTVT.

The rearrangement links TRBV7-9 to TRBJ1-5; D might be TRBD1 (6 bases). Germline V gene lookup returns CDR1 SEHNR and CDR2 FQNEAQ (reference sequence). The CDR3 loop spans 16 amino acids. V lost 3 bases, J lost 0 bases, and 12 bases lay in between. The CDR3 DNA sequence: TGTGCCAGCAGCTTCGGGGACACCTATAGCAATCAGCCCCAGCATTTT. This gives the protein CASSFGDTYSNQPQHF.

This chain joins TRBV5-1 and TRBJ1-1; D ambiguous. Trimming removed 0 bases at V and 8 bases at J, with 20 bases between. The CDR3 consists of 16 residues. Germline assignment: CDR1 SGHRS and CDR2 YFSETQ. The CDR3 here is CASSLGREGEVVEAFF. As DNA, the CDR3 is TGCGCCAGCAGCTTGGGGCGGGAGGGCGAGGTTGTAGAAGCTTTCTTT.

This clone turned up a few times. The chain joins TRBV2 to TRBJ1-6, with D tentatively TRBD1 (6 bases). Germline V CDR1 and CDR2: SNHLY, FYNNEI. V was trimmed by 1 base and J by 8 bases, leaving 12 bases between them. The CDR3 is 15 amino acids. Written as DNA, the CDR3 is TGTGCCAGCAGTGAAGAGGGCAGGGGATATTCACCCCTCCACTTT. The encoded protein is CASSEEGRGYSPLHF.

The chain recombines TRBV7-9 with TRBJ1-6, with a possible D match to TRBD1 (5 bases). V was trimmed by 5 bases and J by 7 bases, leaving 9 bases between them. The germline gives CDR1 SEHNR, CDR2 FQNEAQ (reference sequence). This CDR3 is built from 13 residues. The CDR3: CASSLRGNSPLHF. The CDR3 DNA reads as TGTGCCAGCAGCCTCCGGGGGAATTCACCCCTCCACTTT.

Turning to this clone: This specimen includes other DNA sequences encoding the same CDR3. The chain recombines TRBV2 with TRBJ2-7; D might be TRBD2 (6 bases). Germline V gives CDR1 SNHLY, CDR2 FYNNEI. Trimming shortened V by 3 bases and J by 3 bases, and 12 bases separated the two germline ends. The length of the CDR3 is 14 residues. This CDR3 reads CASSDQGAGYEQYF. DNA for the CDR3: TGTGCCAGCAGTGATCAGGGAGCGGGCTACGAGCAGTACTTC. Drawing the rest from reference TRBV2 and TRBJ2-7, the complete variable domain is EPEVTQTPSHQVTQMGQEVILRCVPISNHLYFYWYRQILGQKVEFLVSFYNNEISEKSEIFDDQFSVERPDGSNFTLKIRSTKLEDSAMYFCASSDQGAGYEQYFGPGTRLTVT.

J is TRBJ1-1 and V is TRBV7-8, with TRBD1 matching 8 bases. The CDR3 contains 14 residues. Germline-derived CDR1 and CDR2 are SGHVS and FQNEAQ. V dropped 4 bases and J dropped 7; count of bases not matched to a gene: 8. In nucleotides, the CDR3 is TGTGCCAGCAGCTCGAGGACAGGGCGGATTGAAGCTTTCTTT. This sequence encodes CASSSRTGRIEAFF.